The T cell receptor (beta chain) described here comes from a study of human T cells and chemical hapten exposure. Looking at the study overall: Among samples, TCR yields varied mainly because of small differences in pooled library volume.

There are 13 residues in the CDR3. V gave up 2 bases and J gave up 9 bases, with 11 bases separating them. General study points: Controls formed significantly fewer large CDR3 similarity clusters than expanded TCRs did.

Notes on this clonotype: What it binds is unknown. A much larger clone is a single base away; this may be a read error.

The time point was: patch test 2, 6 weeks after DPC sensitization. Described treatment: therapeutic diphenylcyclopropenone sensitization with weekly scalp DPC. The library put unique molecular identifiers onto individual cDNA molecules. TCRdb reprocessed the RACE reads with MiXCR, giving one entry per CDR3 protein. Of 110,000 to 150,000 distinct CDR3 sequences in the sample, 10% to 15% were seen once. The TCR sequence derives from a woman between 50 and 59 years old with alopecia areata. Some clones in this sample may be carry-over from other donors' samples. The genes are TRBV12-3 or TRBV12-4 and TRBJ2-1; no clear D gene. The sequencing here drew on whole blood, taken in connection with sensitization to the hapten diphenylcyclopropenone (DPC). CDR3 amino acids: CASSLLMIGEQFF. Written as DNA, the CDR3 is TGTGCCAGCAGTTTATTGATGATAGGTGAGCAGTTCTTC.